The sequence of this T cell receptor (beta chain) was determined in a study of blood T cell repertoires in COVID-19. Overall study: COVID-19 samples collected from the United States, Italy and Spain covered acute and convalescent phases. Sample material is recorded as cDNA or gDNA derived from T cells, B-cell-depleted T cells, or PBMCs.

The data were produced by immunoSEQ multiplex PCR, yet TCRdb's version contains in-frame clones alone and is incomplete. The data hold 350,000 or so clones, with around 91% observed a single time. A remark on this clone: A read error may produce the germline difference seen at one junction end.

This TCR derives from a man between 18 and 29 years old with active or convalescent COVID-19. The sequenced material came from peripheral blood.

The CDR3 sequence: CASSPGTGRNNEQFF. The CDR3 DNA sequence: TGTGCTAGCAGCCCCGGGACAGGGCGCAACAATGAGCAGTTCTTC. The chain recombines TRBV7-7 with TRBJ2-1; 9 bases map to TRBD1. Looked up from germline, CDR1 is SSHAT and CDR2 is FNYEAQ (reference sequence). The CDR3 runs to 15 residues. The variable domain in full, with the rest retrieved from reference TRBV7-7 and TRBJ2-1, is GAGVSQSPRYKVTKRGQDVTLRCDPISSHATLYWYQQALGQGPEFLTYFNYEAQPDKSGLPSDRFSAERPEGSISTLTIQRTEQRDSAMYRCASSPGTGRNNEQFFGPGTRLTVL.